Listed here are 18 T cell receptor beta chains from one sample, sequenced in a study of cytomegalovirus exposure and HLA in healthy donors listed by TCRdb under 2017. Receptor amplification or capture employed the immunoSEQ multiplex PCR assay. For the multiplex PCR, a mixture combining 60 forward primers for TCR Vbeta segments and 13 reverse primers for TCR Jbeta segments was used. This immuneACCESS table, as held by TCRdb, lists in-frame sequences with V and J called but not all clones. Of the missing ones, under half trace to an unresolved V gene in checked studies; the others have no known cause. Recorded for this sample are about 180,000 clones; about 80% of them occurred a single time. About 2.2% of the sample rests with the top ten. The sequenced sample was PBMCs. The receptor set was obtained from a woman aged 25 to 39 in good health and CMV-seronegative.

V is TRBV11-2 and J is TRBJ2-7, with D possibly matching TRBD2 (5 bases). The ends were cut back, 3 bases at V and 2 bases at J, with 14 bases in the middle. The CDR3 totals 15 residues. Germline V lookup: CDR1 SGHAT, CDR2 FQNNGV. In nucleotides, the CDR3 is TGTGCCAGCAGCTTCGGTGGGAGTGGGACCTACGAGCAGTACTTC. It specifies CASSFGGSGTYEQYF.

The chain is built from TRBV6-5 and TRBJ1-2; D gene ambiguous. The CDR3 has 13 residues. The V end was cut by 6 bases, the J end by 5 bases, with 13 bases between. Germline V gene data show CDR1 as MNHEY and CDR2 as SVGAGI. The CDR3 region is CASSRVRGYGYTF. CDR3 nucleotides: TGTGCCAGCAGCCGAGTTCGAGGGTATGGCTACACCTTC.

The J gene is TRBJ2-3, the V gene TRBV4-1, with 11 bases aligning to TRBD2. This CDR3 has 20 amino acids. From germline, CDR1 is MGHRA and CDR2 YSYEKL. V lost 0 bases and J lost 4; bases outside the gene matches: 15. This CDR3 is CASSQDQWLAGGRGADTQYF. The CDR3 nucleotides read TGCGCCAGCAGCCAAGATCAGTGGCTAGCGGGAGGCCGGGGGGCAGATACGCAGTATTTT.

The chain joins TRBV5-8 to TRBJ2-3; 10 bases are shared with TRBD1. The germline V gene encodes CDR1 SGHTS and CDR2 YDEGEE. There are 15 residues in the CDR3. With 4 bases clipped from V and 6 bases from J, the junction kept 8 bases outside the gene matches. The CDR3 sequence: CASSPGQGGADTQYF. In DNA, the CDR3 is TGTGCCAGCAGCCCCGGACAGGGGGGGGCGGATACGCAGTATTTT.

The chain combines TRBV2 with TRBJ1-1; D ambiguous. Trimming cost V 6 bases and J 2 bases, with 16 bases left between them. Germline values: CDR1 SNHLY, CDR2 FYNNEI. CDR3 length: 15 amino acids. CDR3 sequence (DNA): TGTGCCAGCAGAGAGGTGGAAGGCAGAAACACTGAAGCTTTCTTT. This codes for CASREVEGRNTEAFF.

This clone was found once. CDR3 sequence reads: CASSFLSEAFF. As DNA, the CDR3 is TGTGCCAGCAGTTTTCTATCTGAAGCTTTCTTT. The chain is built from TRBV28 and TRBJ1-1; D gene unclear. The CDR3 extends over 11 amino acids. CDR1 is MDHEN, CDR2 SYDVKM, per germline. Trimming took 3 bases from V and 6 from J, leaving 5 bases between them. The full variable domain, in which reference TRBV28 and TRBJ1-1 provide the parts outside the CDR3, is DVKVTQSSRYLVKRTGEKVFLECVQDMDHENMFWYRQDPGLGLRLIYFSYDVKMKEKGDIPEGYSVSREKKERFSLILESASTNQTSMYLCASSFLSEAFFGQGTRLTVV.

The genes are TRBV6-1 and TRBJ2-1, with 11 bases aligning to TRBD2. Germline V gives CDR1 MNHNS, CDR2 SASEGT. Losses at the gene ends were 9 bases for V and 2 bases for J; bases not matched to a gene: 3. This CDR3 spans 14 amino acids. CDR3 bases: TGTGCCAGTATTAGCGGGAGGGCCTACAATGAGCAGTTCTTC. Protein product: CASISGRAYNEQFF.

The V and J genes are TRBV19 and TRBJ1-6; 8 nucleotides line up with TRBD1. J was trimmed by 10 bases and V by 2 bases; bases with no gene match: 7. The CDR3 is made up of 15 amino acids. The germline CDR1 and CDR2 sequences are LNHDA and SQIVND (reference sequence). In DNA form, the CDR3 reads TGTGCCAGTAGTATAACCCGGACAGGGTCCTCACCCCTCCACTTT. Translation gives CASSITRTGSSPLHF.

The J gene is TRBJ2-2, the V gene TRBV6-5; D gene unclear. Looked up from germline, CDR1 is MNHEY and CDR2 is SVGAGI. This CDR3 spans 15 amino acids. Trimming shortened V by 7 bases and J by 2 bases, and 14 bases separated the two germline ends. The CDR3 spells CASTYGLANTGELFF. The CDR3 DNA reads TGTGCCAGCACCTACGGGTTAGCCAACACCGGGGAGCTGTTTTTT.

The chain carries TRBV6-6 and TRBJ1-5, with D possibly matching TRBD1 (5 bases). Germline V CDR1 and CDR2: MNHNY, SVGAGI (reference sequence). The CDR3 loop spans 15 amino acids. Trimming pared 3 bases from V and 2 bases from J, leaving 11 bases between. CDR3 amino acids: CASSYGGEGNQPQHF. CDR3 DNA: TGTGCCAGCAGTTATGGGGGGGAAGGCAATCAGCCCCAGCATTTT.

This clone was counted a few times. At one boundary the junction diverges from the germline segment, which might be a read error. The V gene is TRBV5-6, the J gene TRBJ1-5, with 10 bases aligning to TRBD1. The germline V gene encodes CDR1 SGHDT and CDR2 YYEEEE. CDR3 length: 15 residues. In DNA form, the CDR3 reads TGTGCCAGCAGTTTGGGGACAGGGGATACTCAGCCCCAGCATTTT. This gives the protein CASSLGTGDTQPQHF.

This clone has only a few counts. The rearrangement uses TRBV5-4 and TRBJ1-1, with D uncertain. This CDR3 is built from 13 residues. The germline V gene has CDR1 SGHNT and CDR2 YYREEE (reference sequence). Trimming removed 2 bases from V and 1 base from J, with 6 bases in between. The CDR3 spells CASSFTSNTEAFF. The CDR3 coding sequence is TGTGCCAGCAGCTTTACTTCGAACACTGAAGCTTTCTTT.

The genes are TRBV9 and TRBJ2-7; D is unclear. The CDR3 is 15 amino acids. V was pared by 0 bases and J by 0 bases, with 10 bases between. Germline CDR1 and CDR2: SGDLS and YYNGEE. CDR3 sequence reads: CASSVDHGYSYEQYF. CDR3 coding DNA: TGTGCCAGCAGCGTAGACCACGGGTACTCCTACGAGCAGTACTTC. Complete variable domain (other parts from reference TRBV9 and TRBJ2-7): DSGVTQTPKHLITATGQRVTLRCSPRSGDLSVYWYQQSLDQGLQFLIQYYNGEERAKGNILERFSAQQFPDLHSELNLSSLELGDSALYFCASSVDHGYSYEQYFGPGTRLTVT.

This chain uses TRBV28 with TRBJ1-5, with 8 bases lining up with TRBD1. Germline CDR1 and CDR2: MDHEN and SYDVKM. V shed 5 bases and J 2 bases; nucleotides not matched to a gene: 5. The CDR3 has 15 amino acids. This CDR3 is CASSRQGLGNQPQHF. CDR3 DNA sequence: TGTGCCAGCAGTCGACAGGGGCTCGGCAATCAGCCCCAGCATTTT.

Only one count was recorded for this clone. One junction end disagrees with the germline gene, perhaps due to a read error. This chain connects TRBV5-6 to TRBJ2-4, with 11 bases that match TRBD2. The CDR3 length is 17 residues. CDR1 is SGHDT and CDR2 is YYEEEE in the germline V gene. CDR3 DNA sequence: TGTGCCAGCAGCTTACCGGGACTAGCGGACAACAAAAACAGTCAGTACTTC. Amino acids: CASSLPGLADNKNSQYF.

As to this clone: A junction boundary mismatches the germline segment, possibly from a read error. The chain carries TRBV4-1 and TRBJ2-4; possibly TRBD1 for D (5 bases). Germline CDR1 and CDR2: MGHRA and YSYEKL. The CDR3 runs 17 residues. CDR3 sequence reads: CASSQSPGIIAKNSQYF. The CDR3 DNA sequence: TGCGCCAGCAGCCAATCCCCAGGGATTATAGCCAAAAACAGTCAGTACTTC.

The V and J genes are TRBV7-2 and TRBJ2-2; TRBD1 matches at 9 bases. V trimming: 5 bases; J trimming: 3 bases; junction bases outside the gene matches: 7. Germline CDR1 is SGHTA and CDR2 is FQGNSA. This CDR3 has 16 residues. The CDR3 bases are TGTGCCAGCAGCCCGCCGACAGGGGGTTACACCGGGGAGCTGTTTTTT. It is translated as CASSPPTGGYTGELFF.

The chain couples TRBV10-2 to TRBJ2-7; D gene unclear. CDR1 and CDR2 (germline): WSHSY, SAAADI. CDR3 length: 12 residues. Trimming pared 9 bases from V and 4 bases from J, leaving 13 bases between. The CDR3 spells CASAEWPYEQYF. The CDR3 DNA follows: TGCGCCAGTGCCGAATGGCCTTACGAGCAGTACTTC.